These T cell receptor beta chains were read from a single sample in a study of regulatory T cells in long-lasting Graves disease. TCRdb itself ran the multiplex PCR reads through MiXCR, one entry per CDR3 protein. The sample lists 520,000 or so distinct CDR3 sequences, around 12% occurring once. The data were also submitted as part of a second study, on T cells in Graves' hyperthyroidism and ophthalmopathy.

The source material was peripheral blood mononuclear cells (PBMCs), sampled at new diagnosis, from a patient treated with antithyroid drugs. These receptors all stem from a woman between 25 and 40 years old with Graves disease. CDR3s leave out the opening cysteine and the closing phenylalanine or tryptophan. A D gene is named only where the DNA matches it firmly. Not all rows give a size; the values are once, few, many and, for expanded clones, a class.

.,TRBV20-1,many,SALEGYEQY
.,TRBV6-1,many,ASSEAVETHC
.,TRBV7-9,few,ASSLQGWGEQY
TRBD2,TRBV19,many,ASSHRTSGIETQY
TRBD1,TRBV3-1,many,ASSRGQAYF
TRBD2,TRBV5-6,.,ASSPRSAGDLDEQF
.,TRBV12-3/TRBV12-4,many,ASSFSLKDSRTYGYT
.,TRBV2,many,ASHGETGEKLF
TRBD2,TRBV19,many,ASSPGREIDTQY
.,TRBV6-1,many,ASSVNRDPQETQY
.,TRBV6-2/TRBV6-3,many,ASRDSGTEAF
.,TRBV24-1,.,ATSDGRREAF
TRBD1,TRBV18,many,ASSRGQDSGANVLT
.,TRBV7-9,.,ASSLSGSEYEQY
.,TRBV20-1,.,SARDIGTPNFQY
.,TRBV5-8,.,ASTVGLGYQETQY
TRBD1,TRBV24-1,many,ATSDPGKTGYHEQF
.,TRBV4-1,many,ASSQFGDTSTEKLF
.,TRBV28,many,ASSLDGGAASSYNSPLH
.,TRBV5-1,many,ASSLAQAPDTQY
.,TRBV11-1,many,ASSLALARRKETQY
.,TRBV28,many,ASSLYFGRGLNQPQH
TRBD2,TRBV2,few,ASRAGLAGRPNTGELF
.,TRBV6-2/TRBV6-3,many,ASSRGESYEQY
TRBD2,TRBV28,many,ASNEGTSGSDEQF
.,TRBV9,.,ASSTDGRLINGQF
.,TRBV7-9,many,ASSLAQGNTEAF